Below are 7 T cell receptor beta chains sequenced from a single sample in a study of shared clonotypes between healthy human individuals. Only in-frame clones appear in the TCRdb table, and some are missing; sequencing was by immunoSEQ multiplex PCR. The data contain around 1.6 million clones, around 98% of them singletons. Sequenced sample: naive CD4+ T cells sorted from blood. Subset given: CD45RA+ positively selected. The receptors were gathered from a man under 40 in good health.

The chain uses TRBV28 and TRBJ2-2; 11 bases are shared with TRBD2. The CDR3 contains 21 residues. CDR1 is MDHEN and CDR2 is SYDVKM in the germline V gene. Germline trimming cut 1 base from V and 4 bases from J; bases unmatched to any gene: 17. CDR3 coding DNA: TGTGCCAGCAGTTTATACTTAACCGGGACTAGCGGACATCGGGGCACCGGGGAGCTGTTTTTT. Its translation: CASSLYLTGTSGHRGTGELFF.

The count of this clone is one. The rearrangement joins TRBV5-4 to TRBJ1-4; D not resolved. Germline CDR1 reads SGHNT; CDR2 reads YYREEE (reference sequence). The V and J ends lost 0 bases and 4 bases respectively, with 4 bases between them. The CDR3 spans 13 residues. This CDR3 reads CASSLESNEKLFF. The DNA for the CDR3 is TGTGCCAGCAGCTTGGAGAGTAATGAAAAACTGTTTTTT. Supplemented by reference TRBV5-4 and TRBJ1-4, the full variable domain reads ETGVTQSPTHLIKTRGQQVTLRCSSQSGHNTVSWYQQALGQGPQFIFQYYREEENGRGNFPPRFSGLQFPNYSSELNVNALELDDSALYLCASSLESNEKLFFGSGTQLSVL.

The CDR3 sequence: CASSPLAGEVPHGQFF. DNA for the CDR3: TGTGCCAGCTCACCATTAGCGGGAGAAGTACCCCACGGGCAGTTCTTC. This sequence joins TRBV18 and TRBJ2-1, with TRBD2 matching 9 bases. Unmatched junction bases numbered 14, after V lost 2 bases and J lost 12 bases. The CDR3 extends over 16 amino acids. Germline V gene lookup returns CDR1 KGHSH and CDR2 LQKENI.

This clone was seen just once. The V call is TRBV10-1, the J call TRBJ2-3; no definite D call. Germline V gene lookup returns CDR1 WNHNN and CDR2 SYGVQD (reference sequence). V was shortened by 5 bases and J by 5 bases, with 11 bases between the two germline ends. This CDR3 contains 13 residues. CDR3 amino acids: CASSRKPRDTQYF. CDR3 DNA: TGCGCCAGCAGTCGCAAACCACGAGATACGCAGTATTTT.

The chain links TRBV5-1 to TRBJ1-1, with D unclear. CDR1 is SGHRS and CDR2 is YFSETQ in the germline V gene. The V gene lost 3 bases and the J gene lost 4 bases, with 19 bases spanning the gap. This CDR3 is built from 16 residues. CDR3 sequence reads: CASSSQAGGWGTEAFF. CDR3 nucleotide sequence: TGCGCCAGCAGCTCCCAGGCCGGAGGTTGGGGCACTGAAGCTTTCTTT.

The CDR3 bases are TGTGCCAGCAGCCCCCCGGGGGGACACTTCCCCTACGAGCAGTACTTC. It is translated as CASSPPGGHFPYEQYF. The chain recombines TRBV7-9 with TRBJ2-7; tentatively, D is TRBD2 (7 bases). The CDR3 consists of 16 residues. Per germline, CDR1 SEHNR and CDR2 FQNEAQ (reference sequence). The germline V and J ends were trimmed by 5 bases and 2 bases, with 19 bases remaining between them.

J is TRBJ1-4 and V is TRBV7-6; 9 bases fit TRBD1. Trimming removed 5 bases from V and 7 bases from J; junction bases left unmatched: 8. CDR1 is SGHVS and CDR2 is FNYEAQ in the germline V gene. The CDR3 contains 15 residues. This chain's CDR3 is CASSNTGGLSEKLFF. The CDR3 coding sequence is TGTGCCAGCAGCAACACAGGGGGCTTGAGTGAAAAACTGTTTTTT.